The clone carrying this T cell receptor beta chain came up a few times. In the original processing: Amplification of reference gene primers provided the estimated nucleated cell counts. Sequenced by immunoSEQ multiplex PCR; TCRdb stores in-frame clones only, minus some. That table gives V, J and clone size, and the DNA gave D and trimming. Altogether approximately 360,000 clones are present, roughly 90% being singletons, with the ten largest covering 1% to 1.5%. These data are taken from a study of blood T cell repertoires in COVID-19. At the level of the study: Sites in the United States, Italy and Spain provided acute and convalescent COVID-19 samples. The cDNA or gDNA used as material had been derived from T cells, B-cell-depleted T cells, or PBMCs.

The sample comprised peripheral blood. The clonotype originates from a man between 40 and 49 years old with acute or convalescent COVID-19.

Here the CDR3 reads CASSSQGGSPDTDTQYF. In nucleotides, the CDR3 is TGTGCCAGCAGCTCGCAGGGCGGGAGCCCCGACACAGATACGCAGTATTTT. The chain carries TRBV7-3 and TRBJ2-3; the match to TRBD2 covers 7 bases. Germline V CDR1 and CDR2: SGHTA, FQGTGA. This CDR3 has 17 residues. V lost 4 bases and J lost 2; bases outside the gene matches: 12.